This TCR beta chain derives from a study of blood T cells in healthy people across ages. About the study: Per every two T cells, about one barcoded beta molecule was captured by template switching.

Each sample gave at least 6 million isolated PBMCs. Total RNA was isolated from each sample in quantities of at least 6 micrograms. This clonotype has a handful of counts. Sample-barcoded 5' priming and a J-beta primer mix drove a second PCR of about 7 to 11 cycles. TCRdb re-called the 5' RACE reads through MiXCR, storing one row per CDR3 protein. Of over 700,000 distinct CDR3 sequences listed, about 48% are singletons. This CDR3 has 14 residues. Losses at the gene ends were 7 bases for V and 3 bases for J; bases not matched to a gene: 7. In germline, CDR1 is SEHNR, CDR2 FQNEAQ (reference sequence). This rearrangement joins TRBV7-9 to TRBJ2-7; 9 nucleotides match TRBD1. The receptor was derived from a man at least 80 years old in good health. Sequencing used blood. CDR3: CASTTWDRDYEQYF. The CDR3 DNA is TGTGCCAGCACCACCTGGGACAGGGACTACGAGCAGTACTTC.